This T cell receptor beta chain was sequenced for a study of T cell responses to AZD1222 COVID-19 vaccine. Here immunoSEQ multiplex PCR was the method, and the copy in TCRdb shows in-frame clones only, minus some. The profile shows under 150,000 clones, just under 95% of them singletons. This clone has just a few counts. Deletions cut 8 bases from V and 3 bases from J, with 12 bases between. From germline, CDR1 is SEHNR and CDR2 FQNEAQ (reference sequence). The CDR3 length is 13 residues. The material was peripheral blood, obtained on day 0 of AZD1222 vaccination. The receptor's source is an adult in good health. The chain is built from TRBV7-9 and TRBJ2-3, with a possible D match to TRBD2 (6 bases). DNA of the CDR3: TGTGCCAGCGGGGGACTTCGAACAGATACGCAGTATTTT. Protein sequence: CASGGLRTDTQYF.